The T cell receptor (beta chain) under discussion was sequenced for a study of cytomegalovirus exposure and HLA in healthy donors. Study findings and constraints: Most TCRs appeared rarely, but some public TCRs recurred in many donors. There were some V segments, including TRBV6-2 and TRBV6-3, excluded as indistinguishable.

Primers: 60 Vbeta forward and 13 Jbeta reverse. Sequenced by immunoSEQ multiplex PCR; TCRdb stores in-frame clones only, minus some. Of about 190,000 clones listed, about four fifths are singletons. Germline V gives CDR1 SGHDN, CDR2 FVKESK. The CDR3 is made up of 16 amino acids. V gave up 3 bases and J gave up 3 bases, with 18 bases separating them. A few counts support this clone. The antigen remains undetermined. The sequence came from a woman aged 25-40 years in good health and CMV-seropositive. The chain uses TRBV14 and TRBJ2-7, with a weak D call TRBD2 (6 bases). The specimen sequenced was PBMCs. Written as DNA, the CDR3 is TGTGCCAGCAGCCATTACCCCTTGACTAGTTTCTACGAGCAGTACTTC. This encodes CASSHYPLTSFYEQYF.